These 11 T cell receptor beta chains originate from one sample sequenced in a study of T cell repertoires in cytomegalovirus infection. Their recognized antigens are unknown. TCRdb fed the reads into MiXCR, producing one record per CDR3 protein. The table shows hundreds of thousands of distinct CDR3 sequences, with roughly a third occurring only once. Specimen: cultured PBMCs, collected from culture after CMV antigen stimulation. Receptors originate from a human donor in good health (CMV status not recorded). Some clones in this sample may be carry-over from other donors' samples.

The chain combines TRBV28 with TRBJ1-2; D not certain. Germline loops: CDR1 MDHEN, CDR2 SYDVKM. Trimming left V 7 bases short and J 8 bases short, with 20 bases between. The CDR3 covers 14 residues. The CDR3 nucleotides read TGTGCCAGCAACCTGAACCGGGCTCCCGCGGGCTACACCTTC. Translated: CASNLNRAPAGYTF.

The CDR3 reads CASSNRRASSNQPQHF. The CDR3 DNA reads as TGTGCCAGCAGTAACCGACGGGCATCAAGCAATCAGCCCCAGCATTTT. This chain joins TRBV6-8 and TRBJ1-5; D gene unclear. Trimming pared 5 bases from V and 1 base from J, leaving 15 bases between. Germline V lookup: CDR1 MNHGY, CDR2 SAAAGT. The CDR3 is made up of 16 amino acids.

This clonotype was recorded at least ten times. This sequence joins TRBV7-2 and TRBJ2-3; TRBD1 aligns across 7 bases. J lost 4 bases, V lost 5 bases, and 6 bases had no gene match. There are 14 residues in the CDR3. The germline V gene encodes CDR1 SGHTA and CDR2 FQGNSA. The CDR3 coding sequence is TGTGCCAGCAGCCCGACAGGGAGCCCAGATACGCAGTATTTT. This encodes CASSPTGSPDTQYF.

The chain recombines TRBV28 with TRBJ1-4; 8 bases map to TRBD1. Trimming at V came to 2 bases and at J to 8 bases, leaving 4 bases not matched to a gene. From germline, CDR1 is MDHEN and CDR2 SYDVKM. The CDR3 extends over 14 amino acids. This chain's CDR3 is CASSLARGREKLFF. CDR3 sequence (DNA): TGTGCCAGCAGTTTAGCCAGGGGGCGGGAAAAACTGTTTTTT.

The chain links TRBV3-1 to TRBJ2-1, with D possibly TRBD2 on 6 matching bases. Germline loops: CDR1 LGHDT, CDR2 YNNKEL (reference sequence). CDR3 length equals 15 residues. V was clipped by 4 bases and J by 7 bases, with 17 bases between them. DNA of the CDR3: TGTGCCAGCAGCCCCCCGGGGTCCGGGAGAAATGAGCAGTTCTTC. It is translated as CASSPPGSGRNEQFF.

J is TRBJ2-7 and V is TRBV18, with 14 bases lining up with TRBD2. V shed 5 bases and J 7 bases; nucleotides not matched to a gene: 7. Germline V gene data show CDR1 as KGHSH and CDR2 as LQKENI. The CDR3 spans 15 residues. The CDR3: CASSATGLAGVEQYV. The CDR3 nucleotides read TGTGCCAGCTCAGCCACGGGACTAGCGGGAGTTGAGCAGTACGTC.

The sample holds a few counts of this clonotype. J is TRBJ1-1 and V is TRBV7-9, with no clear D. V shed 1 base and J shed 0 bases, with 9 bases lying between them. The germline V gene encodes CDR1 SEHNR and CDR2 FQNEAQ (reference sequence). The CDR3 is 15 residues long. This chain's CDR3 is CASSLVGRLNTEAFF. The DNA of the CDR3 is TGTGCCAGCAGCTTAGTCGGCAGGCTGAACACTGAAGCTTTCTTT.

This clonotype was counted at least ten times. A read error may produce the germline difference seen at one junction end. The chain uses TRBV7-2 and TRBJ1-1; D not certain. The CDR3 spans 17 residues. Germline CDR1 SGHTA, CDR2 FQGNSA. The CDR3 loop is CASSLDPLQNGKAEAFF. The CDR3 DNA is TGTGCCAGCAGCTTAGATCCACTTCAGAACGGAAAGGCTGAGGCTTTCTTT.

The J gene is TRBJ1-1, the V gene TRBV6-5, with 8 nucleotides matching TRBD1. The CDR3 runs to 16 residues. From germline, CDR1 is MNHEY and CDR2 SVGAGI. Trimming cost V 0 bases and J 5 bases; bases outside gene matches: 8. The CDR3 spells CASSYSTGAGGTEAFF. DNA for the CDR3: TGTGCCAGCAGTTACTCGACAGGGGCAGGGGGAACTGAAGCTTTCTTT.

This clonotype was seen a handful of times. The chain combines TRBV7-8 with TRBJ2-1; 8 bases are shared with TRBD2. The CDR3 runs 15 residues. J gave up 5 bases and V 1 base, and 4 bases lay outside the gene matches. Germline V gene data show CDR1 as SGHVS and CDR2 as FQNEAQ. This CDR3 is CASSLGAGANNEQFF. The CDR3 nucleotides read TGTGCCAGCAGCTTAGGAGCGGGGGCAAACAATGAGCAGTTCTTC. The full variable domain, completed using reference TRBV7-8 and TRBJ2-1, is GAGVSQSPRYKVAKRGQDVALRCDPISGHVSLFWYQQALGQGPEFLTYFQNEAQLDKSGLPSDRFFAERPEGSVSTLKIQRTQQEDSAVYLCASSLGAGANNEQFFGPGTRLTVL.

This clonotype was seen a few times. The chain is built from TRBV7-2 and TRBJ1-5, with TRBD1 identical over 11 bases. The CDR3 covers 15 residues. Trimming removed 2 bases from V and 9 bases from J; junction bases left unmatched: 6. CDR1 SGHTA and CDR2 FQGNSA come from the germline V gene. DNA of the CDR3: TGTGCCAGCAGCTTAACTGCCGGGACAGGGGGGCCCCAGCATTTT. Translated, it gives CASSLTAGTGGPQHF.